One and the same sample provided the 14 T cell receptor beta chains below, sequenced in a study of cytomegalovirus exposure and HLA in healthy donors. Amplification used 60 Vbeta primers and 13 Jbeta primers. TCRdb's table, derived via immunoSEQ multiplex PCR, lists solely in-frame clones and lacks some. The top ten hold around 3.8% of the sample, which has around 98,000 clones, roughly three quarters seen once. Sequencing was carried out using PBMCs. The source of these receptors is a woman between 40 and 55 years old in good health and CMV-seronegative.

The chain carries TRBV9 and TRBJ2-6, with D perhaps matching TRBD2 (5 bases). Trimming left V 1 base short and J 4 bases short, with 12 bases between. The V gene's germline CDR1 is SGDLS and CDR2 YYNGEE. This CDR3 spans 16 amino acids. CDR3 nucleotides: TGTGCCAGCAGCGTACAGCCACCGGGAGGGGCCAACGTCCTGACTTTC. As protein: CASSVQPPGGANVLTF. The whole variable domain, remainder taken from reference TRBV9 and TRBJ2-6, is DSGVTQTPKHLITATGQRVTLRCSPRSGDLSVYWYQQSLDQGLQFLIQYYNGEERAKGNILERFSAQQFPDLHSELNLSSLELGDSALYFCASSVQPPGGANVLTFGAGSRLTVL.

This clone was picked up one time. The chain carries TRBV7-6 and TRBJ2-1; D is possibly TRBD2 (7 bases). Trimming stripped 2 bases from V and 7 bases from J, with 21 bases between. Germline V gene data show CDR1 as SGHVS and CDR2 as FNYEAQ. The CDR3 contains 17 residues. CDR3 protein: CASSLIGGEGVENEQFF. CDR3 nucleotides: TGTGCCAGCAGCTTAATTGGGGGGGAGGGGGTGGAGAATGAGCAGTTCTTC. The full variable domain, completed using reference TRBV7-6 and TRBJ2-1, is GAGVSQSPRYKVTKRGQDVALRCDPISGHVSLYWYRQALGQGPEFLTYFNYEAQQDKSGLPNDRFSAERPEGSISTLTIQRTEQRDSAMYRCASSLIGGEGVENEQFFGPGTRLTVL.

V is TRBV7-7 and J is TRBJ2-3, with 7 bases fitting TRBD2. The CDR3 runs to 13 residues. Losses at the gene ends were 11 bases for V and 6 bases for J; bases not matched to a gene: 11. Germline lookup yields CDR1 SSHAT and CDR2 FNYEAQ (reference sequence). The CDR3 loop reads CAGPGWRGDTQYF. Written as DNA, the CDR3 is TGTGCCGGACCGGGGTGGCGGGGGGATACGCAGTATTTT.

The chain has TRBV19 and TRBJ1-2, with TRBD1 matching 10 bases. Trimming removed 4 bases from V and 4 bases from J; junction bases left unmatched: 12. Germline values: CDR1 LNHDA, CDR2 SQIVND (reference sequence). The CDR3 extends over 17 amino acids. The CDR3 spells CASSTKTGGGGAYGYTF. CDR3 in DNA: TGTGCCAGTAGTACCAAGACAGGGGGCGGAGGTGCCTATGGCTACACCTTC.

This clone was seen ten or more times. The J gene is TRBJ2-1, the V gene TRBV19; D may be TRBD2 (5 bases). From germline, CDR1 is LNHDA and CDR2 SQIVND (reference sequence). There are 11 residues in the CDR3. V dropped 6 bases and J dropped 7 bases, with 7 bases sitting between them. The CDR3: CASRGGNEQFF. Here the CDR3 DNA reads TGTGCCAGTAGAGGCGGGAATGAGCAGTTCTTC.

The chain combines TRBV25-1 with TRBJ2-3; maybe TRBD2 (5 bases). The CDR3 spans 15 residues. Germline V gene lookup returns CDR1 MGHDK and CDR2 SYGVNS. V lost 3 bases, J lost 4 bases, and 14 bases lay in between. CDR3 bases: TGTGCCAGCAGTGACTTCGATGGGCGGGCAGATACGCAGTATTTT. The encoded protein is CASSDFDGRADTQYF.

V is TRBV18 and J is TRBJ2-1, with unresolved D. Trimming removed 0 bases from V and 8 bases from J, with 8 bases in between. The CDR3 sequence is 13 residues long. CDR1 is KGHSH, CDR2 LQKENI, per germline. The CDR3 sequence is CASSPPVTYEQFF. The DNA of the CDR3 is TGTGCCAGCTCACCACCGGTGACTTATGAGCAGTTCTTC.

The chain carries TRBV6-4 and TRBJ1-1; D is ambiguous. The CDR3 has 15 amino acids. Germline-derived CDR1 and CDR2 are MRHNA and SNTAGT. The V end lost 6 bases, the J end lost 5 bases, and 19 bases lay between the germline ends. The CDR3 spells CASRDFNSGWTEAFF. The CDR3 DNA sequence: TGTGCCAGCAGGGATTTTAATTCGGGGTGGACTGAAGCTTTCTTT.

The rearrangement uses TRBV6-1 and TRBJ2-5; D call uncertain. Germline assignment: CDR1 MNHNS and CDR2 SASEGT. The CDR3 runs 13 residues. Trimming removed 11 bases from V and 5 bases from J, with 18 bases in between. DNA for the CDR3: TGTGCCGGTCGACAATTAGATGGGGAGACCCAGTACTTC. Protein product: CAGRQLDGETQYF.

A note on this clone: This same CDR3 is encoded by further DNA sequences in the sample. V and J are TRBV6-5 and TRBJ2-7; D is possibly TRBD1 (6 bases). CDR1 is MNHEY, CDR2 SVGAGI, per germline. V was clipped by 7 bases and J by 7 bases, with 17 bases between them. The CDR3 extends over 13 amino acids. In DNA form, the CDR3 reads TGTGCCAGCAAACGGTTTCGGACAGAGGAGCAGTACTTC. Amino acid sequence: CASKRFRTEEQYF.

The rearrangement joins TRBV5-1 to TRBJ2-1; TRBD1 matches 8 bases. The CDR3 length is 15 residues. Germline values: CDR1 SGHRS, CDR2 YFSETQ. V gave up 1 base and J gave up 2 bases; unmatched junction bases: 2. The CDR3 loop reads CASSLLQGAYNEQFF. CDR3 DNA sequence: TGCGCCAGCAGCTTGCTACAGGGGGCCTACAATGAGCAGTTCTTC.

The V gene is TRBV6-1, the J gene TRBJ1-5; the D is unclear. CDR1 MNHNS and CDR2 SASEGT come from the germline V gene. The CDR3 runs to 12 residues. Trimming took 3 bases from V and 6 from J, leaving 6 bases between them. The CDR3: CASSERTQPQHF. The DNA for the CDR3 is TGTGCCAGCAGTGAGAGAACTCAGCCCCAGCATTTT.

Here the CDR3 reads CSVRGAEAFF. CDR3 DNA sequence: TGCAGCGTCAGGGGGGCTGAAGCTTTCTTT. The chain is built from TRBV29-1 and TRBJ1-1; 7 bases match TRBD1. V trimming: 6 bases; J trimming: 6 bases; junction bases outside the gene matches: 1. The CDR3 spans 10 residues. Looked up from germline, CDR1 is SQVTM and CDR2 is ANQGSEA. Full variable domain (outside the CDR3, taken from reference TRBV29-1 and TRBJ1-1): SAVISQKPSRDICQRGTSLTIQCQVDSQVTMMFWYRQQPGQSLTLIATANQGSEATYESGFVIDKFPISRPNLTFSTLTVSNMSPEDSSIYLCSVRGAEAFFGQGTRLTVV.

The rearrangement links TRBV25-1 to TRBJ2-2; 8 bases line up with TRBD2. CDR3 length equals 13 residues. The V and J ends lost 9 bases and 2 bases, in that order; junction bases with no gene match: 2. CDR1 is MGHDK, CDR2 SYGVNS, per germline. CDR3 coding DNA: TGTGCCAGGGGGACTAGAAACACCGGGGAGCTGTTTTTT. Protein: CARGTRNTGELFF.